The clone carrying this TCR beta chain occurred many times. Its antigen is not identified. V gave up 1 base and J gave up 0 bases, with 19 bases separating them. This CDR3 is 18 amino acids long. The V gene's germline CDR1 is SGHTA and CDR2 FQGNSA. The data were obtained in a study of T cell repertoires in cytomegalovirus infection. The wider study: In public TCR beta signatures, there were indications of both CMV infection and matching HLA type. Study outcomes and limitations: The ex vivo response was dominated by HLA-C-restricted CMV-specific TCR beta clonotypes. Adding up the frequency of public TCR beta families identified people who carried CMV plus the relevant HLA.

TCRdb redid the calling of the reads with MiXCR, one entry per CDR3 protein. The sample contains around 70,000 distinct CDR3 sequences, over 3.5% of which appear only once. Specimen: PBMCs. This chain links TRBV7-2 with TRBJ2-7, with D hard to call. The receptor was derived from a human donor in good health (CMV status not recorded). Some clones in this sample may be carry-over from other donors' samples. CDR3 in amino acids: CASSLGVRIPASSYEQYF. CDR3 sequence (DNA): TGTGCCAGCAGCTTAGGGGTGAGGATTCCAGCGTCCTCCTACGAGCAGTACTTC.